These 21 T cell receptor beta chains share one sample of origin, sequenced in a study of shared clonotypes between healthy human individuals (dated by TCRdb to between 2020 and 2021). Libraries were constructed by the immunoSEQ multiplex PCR assay. The table was pulled from immuneACCESS by TCRdb, which kept in-frame rearrangements only. Such tables lose some clones; where checked, under half of the loss comes from unresolved V genes, and the rest has no known cause. The sample includes 1,500,000 or so clones, with approximately 98.5% observed a single time. The top ten constitute approximately 0.4% of the sample. The material sequenced was naive CD4+ T cells sorted from blood. What this sample's cell subset or site label stands for: CD45RA+ positively selected. These receptors were obtained from a man younger than 40 in good health.

The genes are TRBV4-1 and TRBJ1-5; 8 positions agree with TRBD1. The CDR3 spans 15 residues. V shed 2 bases and J 13 bases; nucleotides not matched to a gene: 13. CDR1 is MGHRA and CDR2 is YSYEKL in the germline V gene. Written as DNA, the CDR3 is TGCGCCAGCAGCCAAACCGGGACAGGAAGAGAATCGCAGCATTTT. Translated, it gives CASSQTGTGRESQHF.

This chain connects TRBV7-9 to TRBJ2-7, with D perhaps TRBD1 (5 bases). The ends were cut back, 5 bases at V and 4 bases at J, with 18 bases in the middle. The CDR3 has 15 amino acids. The germline V gene has CDR1 SEHNR and CDR2 FQNEAQ (reference sequence). CDR3 coding DNA: TGTGCCAGCAGCCTCTCCGAAGCAGGGAATTACGAGCAGTACTTC. Translated, it gives CASSLSEAGNYEQYF.

This chain uses TRBV7-2 with TRBJ2-1; 15 bases fit TRBD2. V shed 4 bases and J 7 bases; nucleotides not matched to a gene: 5. Germline lookup yields CDR1 SGHTA and CDR2 FQGNSA. The CDR3 contains 16 residues. The CDR3 DNA sequence: TGTGCCAGCAGCTACACTGGACTAGCGGGAGGGAATGAGCAGTTCTTC. Encoded protein: CASSYTGLAGGNEQFF.

This clone was counted once. The J gene is TRBJ1-1, the V gene TRBV7-9; D is undetermined. CDR3 length equals 15 residues. The germline CDR1 and CDR2 sequences are SEHNR and FQNEAQ (reference sequence). V was clipped by 1 base and J by 1 base, with 10 bases between them. CDR3 region: CASSLGPDPNTEAFF. For the CDR3, the DNA is TGTGCCAGCAGCTTAGGCCCGGACCCGAACACTGAAGCTTTCTTT. Supplemented by reference TRBV7-9 and TRBJ1-1, the full variable domain reads DTGVSQNPRHKITKRGQNVTFRCDPISEHNRLYWYRQTLGQGPEFLTYFQNEAQLEKSRLLSDRFSAERPKGSFSTLEIQRTEQGDSAMYLCASSLGPDPNTEAFFGQGTRLTVV.

The chain employs TRBV11-2 and TRBJ2-7; D is possibly TRBD1 or TRBD2 (5 bases each). The germline V gene encodes CDR1 SGHAT and CDR2 FQNNGV. The germline V and J ends were trimmed by 3 bases and 0 bases, with 18 bases remaining between them. CDR3 size: 17 residues. CDR3 bases: TGTGCCAGCAGCTTTGGGTCGGGACCAAGGAGCTCCTACGAGCAGTACTTC. This codes for CASSFGSGPRSSYEQYF.

The V and J genes are TRBV11-2 and TRBJ1-3, with a weak D call TRBD1 (5 bases). V was pared by 3 bases and J by 4 bases, with 19 bases between. The CDR3 extends over 17 amino acids. CDR1 is SGHAT and CDR2 is FQNNGV in the germline V gene. CDR3 sequence: CASSFIVGTSSGNTIYF. CDR3 bases: TGTGCCAGCAGCTTCATTGTGGGGACCTCCTCGGGAAACACCATATATTTT. Combining the CDR3 with reference TRBV11-2 and TRBJ1-3 gives the whole variable domain EAGVAQSPRYKIIEKRQSVAFWCNPISGHATLYWYQQILGQGPKLLIQFQNNGVVDDSQLPKDRFSAERLKGVDSTLKIQPAKLEDSAVYLCASSFIVGTSSGNTIYFGEGSWLTVV.

This rearrangement joins TRBV9 to TRBJ2-2, with 8 bases identical to TRBD1. The CDR3 runs 13 residues. In germline, CDR1 is SGDLS, CDR2 YYNGEE. With V trimmed by 6 bases and J by 4 bases, 2 bases remained unmatched. In DNA, the CDR3 is TGTGCCAGCACCGACAGGGGCACCGGGGAGCTGTTTTTT. It encodes CASTDRGTGELFF.

The chain uses TRBV9 and TRBJ2-1; tentatively, D is TRBD2 (5 bases). CDR3 size: 15 residues. The germline gives CDR1 SGDLS, CDR2 YYNGEE. V was shortened by 2 bases and J by 4 bases, with 13 bases between the two germline ends. The CDR3 DNA reads as TGTGCCAGCAGCGTGGTCGGGGTCCCTTACAATGAGCAGTTCTTC. The encoded protein is CASSVVGVPYNEQFF.

The V call is TRBV5-5, the J call TRBJ2-1; D possibly corresponds to TRBD2 (6 bases). Germline lookup yields CDR1 SGHKS and CDR2 YYEKEE (reference sequence). The CDR3 covers 15 residues. The V and J ends lost 4 bases and 8 bases respectively, with 19 bases between them. Written as DNA, the CDR3 is TGTGCCAGCAGCGCACCAGCCGGGACTTTCGATGAGCAGTTCTTC. This sequence encodes CASSAPAGTFDEQFF.

The V call is TRBV6-5, the J call TRBJ1-2; D is uncertain. Trimming left V 8 bases short and J 8 bases short, with 9 bases between. Per the germline V gene, CDR1 is MNHEY and CDR2 is SVGAGI. This CDR3 has 10 residues. The CDR3 DNA sequence: TGTGCCAGCCTACCCGAAGGCTACACCTTC. Translating gives CASLPEGYTF.

The chain combines TRBV30 with TRBJ1-3; D remains unclear. The CDR3 is made up of 14 amino acids. Trimming shortened V by 0 bases and J by 10 bases, and 16 bases separated the two germline ends. Looked up from germline, CDR1 is GTSNPN and CDR2 is SVGIG (reference sequence). The DNA of the CDR3 is TGTGCCTGGAGTGTCAGTTTGTTCGGGAAGACCATATATTTT. Translated: CAWSVSLFGKTIYF.

The genes are TRBV25-1 and TRBJ2-7, with 14 bases identical to TRBD2. Germline CDR1 MGHDK, CDR2 SYGVNS. The V and J ends lost 5 bases and 5 bases, in that order; junction bases with no gene match: 5. The CDR3 is 15 residues long. The CDR3 spells CASSPGTSGSDEQYF. DNA of the CDR3: TGTGCCAGCAGTCCCGGGACTAGCGGGAGCGACGAGCAGTACTTC.

The chain recombines TRBV4-2 with TRBJ1-2; D is ambiguous. Deletions cut 0 bases from V and 7 bases from J, with 12 bases between. Germline assignment: CDR1 LGHNA and CDR2 YNFKEQ. This CDR3 has 14 residues. The CDR3 loop reads CASSQDRLFGGYTF. As DNA, the CDR3 is TGTGCCAGCAGCCAAGATAGGCTTTTCGGTGGCTACACCTTC.

This chain joins TRBV4-1 and TRBJ1-1; 9 nucleotides match TRBD1. The CDR3 covers 14 residues. Trimming removed 1 base from V and 5 bases from J; junction bases left unmatched: 2. The germline V gene encodes CDR1 MGHRA and CDR2 YSYEKL. The CDR3 reads CASSQVTGGTEAFF. CDR3 bases: TGCGCCAGCAGCCAAGTGACAGGGGGAACTGAAGCTTTCTTT.

The V and J genes are TRBV11-2 and TRBJ2-1; 7 bases match TRBD2. The ends lost 5 bases at V and 0 bases at J; junction bases unmatched: 7. CDR1 and CDR2 from the germline V gene are SGHAT and FQNNGV. The length of the CDR3 is 16 residues. The DNA of the CDR3 is TGTGCCAGCAGCCCCAAAGCGGGAATCTCCTACAATGAGCAGTTCTTC. This gives the protein CASSPKAGISYNEQFF.

CDR3 residues: CASSPDPGQPHHF. The CDR3 nucleotides read TGTGCCAGCTCACCAGATCCGGGACAGCCTCACCATTTT. The chain has TRBV18 and TRBJ1-5, with TRBD1 identical over 7 bases. J was trimmed by 16 bases and V by 2 bases; bases with no gene match: 11. Germline V lookup: CDR1 KGHSH, CDR2 LQKENI. This CDR3 has 13 amino acids.

This chain uses TRBV4-1 with TRBJ1-5; no clear D gene. Germline lookup yields CDR1 MGHRA and CDR2 YSYEKL. Between the trimmed V and J ends, which lost 0 bases and 6 bases, there was a span of 9 bases. This CDR3 comprises 14 residues. The CDR3 is CASSQDLWGQPQHF. The CDR3 bases are TGCGCCAGCAGCCAAGATTTATGGGGTCAGCCCCAGCATTTT.

The rearrangement links TRBV11-2 to TRBJ1-1; 7 bases map to TRBD1. V shed 0 bases, J shed 4 bases, and the junction held 5 bases outside the gene matches. The CDR3 is 15 amino acids. Germline V gene data show CDR1 as SGHAT and CDR2 as FQNNGV. The CDR3 nucleotides are TGTGCCAGCAGCTTAGAGGGGACAGCCGGCACTGAAGCTTTCTTT. Its protein product is CASSLEGTAGTEAFF.

There are a few counts of this clone. The V gene is TRBV9, the J gene TRBJ2-7; a weak D match, TRBD2 (6 bases). Trimming left V 4 bases short and J 1 base short, with 9 bases between. Germline values: CDR1 SGDLS, CDR2 YYNGEE. This CDR3 contains 13 residues. The chain's CDR3 is CASSTGTSYEQYF. Written as DNA, the CDR3 is TGTGCCAGCAGCACCGGGACTTCCTACGAGCAGTACTTC.

V is TRBV5-5 and J is TRBJ2-1; 9 positions agree with TRBD2. Trimming took 4 bases from V and 7 from J; bases not matched to a gene: 12. CDR1 is SGHKS, CDR2 YYEKEE, per germline (reference sequence). This CDR3 spans 16 amino acids. The CDR3 here is CASSKPSGNTKNEQFF. The DNA of the CDR3 is TGTGCCAGCAGCAAACCTAGCGGGAATACGAAGAATGAGCAGTTCTTC.

The chain's CDR3 is CASSLVGFHEQFF. CDR3 sequence (DNA): TGTGCCAGCAGTTTGGTTGGATTCCATGAGCAGTTCTTC. The rearrangement links TRBV6-6 to TRBJ2-1, with D hard to call. This CDR3 contains 13 residues. V lost 4 bases and J 8 bases, leaving 12 bases between the germline ends. The V gene's germline CDR1 is MNHNY and CDR2 SVGAGI (reference sequence).